The clone carrying this TCR beta chain was observed a single time. Its target is unknown. This specimen comes from a study of shared clonotypes between healthy human individuals. At the level of the study: Each donor had three CD4 naive, three CD4 memory, two CD8 naive and one CD8 memory plate.

Overall study results and limits: A handful of donors held about 5% of naive CD4 clonotypes in common.

CD45RO-negative cells were positively selected for CCR7, leaving out terminally differentiated effector memory CD45RA+ cells. Healthy HIV-negative adults without recent acute infections or vaccinations served as donors. Per the study methods: Junction-only sequences without quality scores were provided by ImmunoSEQ, so filtering was different. Clones were sequenced by immunoSEQ multiplex PCR, and TCRdb holds only the in-frame ones, with some missing. The V and J calls and clone size were taken over from that table, and D and trimming were inferred from the DNA. The sample carries about 590,000 clones, roughly 95% recorded once. The CDR3 extends over 15 amino acids. Germline V gene lookup returns CDR1 MNHNS and CDR2 SASEGT. J was trimmed by 3 bases and V by 1 base; bases with no gene match: 5.

The sequencing sample was made of naive CD8+ T cells sorted from blood. The TCR sequence derives from a woman aged 25-40 years in good health. The V and J genes are TRBV6-1 and TRBJ2-7; 8 nucleotides agree with TRBD1. The CDR3 DNA is TGTGCCAGCAGTGAAGGGACAGGGTTTGGCTACGAGCAGTACTTC. It is translated as CASSEGTGFGYEQYF.